Following are 21 T cell receptor beta chains from one sample sequenced in a study of T-cell reconstitution after alpha-beta-depleted transplantation in children. Using unique molecular identifiers, the investigators prepared the TCRbeta library. TCRdb redid the calling of the PCR reads with MiXCR, one entry per CDR3 protein. The data contain around 960,000 distinct CDR3 sequences, 25% to 30% of them seen just once; the ten biggest clones take up 28%. This specimen consisted of PBMCs, mostly from graft donor cells, obtained 360 days after TCRalphabeta/CD19-depleted stem cell transplant. These receptor sequences come from a boy younger than two who had a stem cell transplant for SCID, so the T cells may come from the graft donor.

This sequence joins TRBV12-3 or TRBV12-4 and TRBJ2-5, with D perhaps TRBD1 (5 bases). Trimming removed 7 bases from V and 7 bases from J, with 16 bases in between. The CDR3 runs to 13 residues. CDR3 region: CASKRGSDGTQYF. CDR3 in DNA: TGTGCCAGCAAAAGGGGATCCGATGGGACCCAGTACTTC.

The V call is TRBV2, the J call TRBJ2-2; D is perhaps TRBD2 (6 bases). Trimming took off 4 bases at V and 6 bases at J, with 12 bases between the two ends. Per germline, CDR1 SNHLY and CDR2 FYNNEI. CDR3 length: 14 residues. The chain's CDR3 is CASSVNREAGELFF. Written as DNA, the CDR3 is TGTGCCAGCAGTGTAAATAGGGAGGCCGGGGAGCTGTTTTTT.

In its sample, this clonotype was seen a few times. This rearrangement joins TRBV7-2 to TRBJ2-7; 9 nucleotides align to TRBD1. Germline assignment: CDR1 SGHTA and CDR2 FQGNSA. The J segment lost 7 bases and the V segment lost 3 bases, leaving 7 bases of the junction unmatched. The CDR3 extends over 14 amino acids. DNA of the CDR3: TGTGCCAGCAGCTTCGGGACAGGGTTGAGGGAGCAGTACTTC. Translated, it gives CASSFGTGLREQYF.

Of note for this clonotype: Likely a read error: the CDR3 ends without its conserved phenylalanine or tryptophan. The chain joins TRBV24-1 to TRBJ2-1, with 8 bases aligning to TRBD1. The CDR3 is made up of 20 amino acids. From germline, CDR1 is KGHDR and CDR2 SFDVKD. Trimming at V came to 0 bases and at J to 5 bases, leaving 17 bases not matched to a gene. In DNA form, the CDR3 reads TGTGCCACCAGTGATTTGGGACCACACTTAGACAGGGGAAGGGACAATGAGCAGTTCTAC. Translation: CATSDLGPHLDRGRDNEQFY.

The rearrangement joins TRBV15 to TRBJ2-3; 7 nucleotides line up with TRBD2. The V gene's germline CDR1 is LNHNV and CDR2 YYDKDF (reference sequence). The ends lost 3 bases at V and 0 bases at J; junction bases unmatched: 15. This CDR3 comprises 19 residues. The CDR3 reads CATSSNLRDYPTSTDTQYF. The CDR3 DNA reads TGTGCCACCAGCAGCAACTTACGGGACTACCCTACTAGCACAGATACGCAGTATTTT.

This sequence joins TRBV5-1 and TRBJ1-6; D not resolved. In germline, CDR1 is SGHRS, CDR2 YFSETQ. The CDR3 runs to 18 residues. The germline V and J ends were trimmed by 0 bases and 7 bases, with 20 bases remaining between them. The CDR3 DNA sequence: TGCGCCAGCAGCTTGGCCTTGGGCAGCGCCAGGAGGAATTCACCCCTCCACTTT. Translating it yields CASSLALGSARRNSPLHF.

This clonotype appeared many times. The chain is built from TRBV5-1 and TRBJ2-7; 9 positions match TRBD1. Trimming at V came to 5 bases and at J to 4 bases, leaving 10 bases not matched to a gene. The CDR3 has 15 residues. Germline V gene lookup returns CDR1 SGHRS and CDR2 YFSETQ. CDR3 residues: CASSLPGTGSYEQYF. The CDR3 DNA follows: TGCGCCAGCAGTCTCCCCGGGACAGGGTCTTACGAGCAGTACTTC. Combining the CDR3 with reference TRBV5-1 and TRBJ2-7 gives the whole variable domain KAGVTQTPRYLIKTRGQQVTLSCSPISGHRSVSWYQQTPGQGLQFLFEYFSETQRNKGNFPGRFSGRQFSNSRSEMNVSTLELGDSALYLCASSLPGTGSYEQYFGPGTRLTVT.

This clonotype was counted ten times or more. This chain joins TRBV6-6 and TRBJ2-3; TRBD1 might be the D (6 bases). V lost 7 bases, J lost 4 bases, and 12 bases lay in between. Germline V gene lookup returns CDR1 MNHNY and CDR2 SVGAGI (reference sequence). CDR3 size: 13 residues. Written as DNA, the CDR3 is TGTGCCAGCACACAGGACAGATCAGATACGCAGTATTTT. Translating it yields CASTQDRSDTQYF.

The chain employs TRBV7-2 and TRBJ2-1; 8 bases are shared with TRBD1. The CDR3 is made up of 16 amino acids. The V segment lost 4 bases and the J segment 10 bases; nucleotides outside the gene matches: 15. CDR1 and CDR2 (germline): SGHTA, FQGNSA. The CDR3 DNA follows: TGTGCCAGCAGCTCACCGACAGGGGCGGCTGAGGGGGAGCAGTTCTTC. It translates to CASSSPTGAAEGEQFF.

This clonotype was seen a handful of times. The chain uses TRBV20-1 and TRBJ2-7, with D tentatively TRBD1 (6 bases). Germline V gene lookup returns CDR1 DFQATT and CDR2 SNEGSKA (reference sequence). Trimming stripped 4 bases from V and 2 bases from J, with 15 bases between. CDR3 length: 14 residues. CDR3 in DNA: TGCAGTGCTACTCTAGAGGGGGTGGCCTACGAGCAGTACTTC. Its translation: CSATLEGVAYEQYF.

The V and J genes are TRBV13 and TRBJ2-7, with D perhaps matching TRBD2 (6 bases). The CDR3 loop spans 15 amino acids. V lost 1 base, J lost 0 bases, and 10 bases lay in between. Per germline, CDR1 PRHDT and CDR2 FYEKMQ (reference sequence). As DNA, the CDR3 is TGTGCCAGCAGCTTAGCGGGAGTTCCCTCCTACGAGCAGTACTTC. This sequence encodes CASSLAGVPSYEQYF.

The gene calls are TRBV20-1 and TRBJ2-3; weak D call: TRBD2 (7 bases). Germline CDR1 is DFQATT and CDR2 is SNEGSKA (reference sequence). The germline V and J ends were trimmed by 0 bases and 5 bases, with 18 bases remaining between them. There are 16 residues in the CDR3. CDR3 coding DNA: TGCAGTGCTAGAGATTTGGGGGGGGGGCCGAGAGATACGCAGTATTTT. It is translated as CSARDLGGGPRDTQYF.

In nucleotides, the CDR3 is TGTGCCAGCAGTTCCGCCGGGACTAGGTTCAATGAGCAGTTCTTC. As protein: CASSSAGTRFNEQFF. The chain employs TRBV12-3 or TRBV12-4 and TRBJ2-1; 8 nucleotides agree with TRBD2. V was clipped by 4 bases and J by 6 bases; unmatched bases: 8. The length of the CDR3 is 15 residues.

This clonotype has a handful of counts. The chain has TRBV12-3 or TRBV12-4 and TRBJ2-3; D is possibly TRBD1 or TRBD2 (5 bases each). V was trimmed by 6 bases and J by 2 bases, leaving 15 bases between them. The CDR3 is made up of 15 amino acids. CDR3: CASRFAWGSTDTQYF. The CDR3 coding sequence is TGTGCCAGCAGGTTCGCTTGGGGGTCCACAGATACGCAGTATTTT.

This clonotype was seen many times. This sequence joins TRBV21-1 and TRBJ2-7; TRBD1 is taken as the D call from the table, unchecked against the DNA. TRBV21-1 is noted as a pseudogene. CDR3 size: 14 residues. Written as DNA, the CDR3 is TGTGCCAGCAGCACCCCGACAGGGGGCTACGAGCAGTACTTC. Amino acids: CASSTPTGGYEQYF.

The chain couples TRBV12-3 or TRBV12-4 to TRBJ1-3; D unresolved. The CDR3 runs 15 residues. V gave up 5 bases and J gave up 0 bases, with 11 bases separating them. The CDR3 DNA follows: TGTGCCAGCAGTCGAGAAGGAAACTCTGGAAACACCATATATTTT. This translates into CASSREGNSGNTIYF.

This clonotype has more than one count but fewer than ten. J is TRBJ2-1 and V is TRBV11-2; 11 bases fit TRBD2. V lost 2 bases to trimming and J lost 8 bases; unmatched junction nucleotides: 11. The CDR3 has 17 amino acids. Germline V gene data show CDR1 as SGHAT and CDR2 as FQNNGV. The CDR3: CASSLSELAGGKDEQFF. The CDR3 bases are TGTGCCAGCAGCTTATCCGAGCTAGCGGGGGGCAAGGATGAGCAGTTCTTC. Together with reference TRBV11-2 and TRBJ2-1, the CDR3 gives the full variable domain: EAGVAQSPRYKIIEKRQSVAFWCNPISGHATLYWYQQILGQGPKLLIQFQNNGVVDDSQLPKDRFSAERLKGVDSTLKIQPAKLEDSAVYLCASSLSELAGGKDEQFFGPGTRLTVL.

This clonotype turned up a few times. V is TRBV7-3 and J is TRBJ2-3; 7 bases line up with TRBD2. V lost 6 bases to trimming and J lost 10 bases; unmatched junction nucleotides: 7. This CDR3 is 12 amino acids long. The V gene's germline CDR1 is SGHTA and CDR2 FQGTGA. For the CDR3, the DNA is TGTGCCAGCAGTCCGGCCCGGGGGGCGCAGTATTTT. As protein: CASSPARGAQYF.

This clonotype was detected only a few times. This CDR3 is CASSDTVPPADTQYF. The CDR3 region has the DNA TGTGCCAGCAGCGATACGGTGCCCCCAGCGGATACGCAGTATTTT. The gene calls are TRBV7-2 and TRBJ2-3; D ambiguous. Per germline, CDR1 SGHTA and CDR2 FQGNSA. The CDR3 runs to 15 residues. V lost 5 bases, J lost 6 bases, and 18 bases lay in between.

The chain carries TRBV18 and TRBJ2-2, with D possibly matching TRBD2 (5 bases). Trimming shortened V by 8 bases and J by 4 bases, and 8 bases separated the two germline ends. CDR1 is KGHSH, CDR2 LQKENI, per germline. The CDR3 consists of 12 residues. CDR3 sequence (DNA): TGTGCCAGCCCTCGGGGCACCGGGGAGCTGTTTTTT. This codes for CASPRGTGELFF.

The chain couples TRBV12-3 or TRBV12-4 to TRBJ2-7; a possible D gene is TRBD1 (6 bases). The V gene lost 5 bases and the J gene lost 2 bases, with 13 bases spanning the gap. The CDR3 totals 14 residues. CDR3 protein: CASSRPTGPYEQYF. CDR3 coding DNA: TGTGCCAGCAGTCGCCCGACAGGCCCCTACGAGCAGTACTTC.